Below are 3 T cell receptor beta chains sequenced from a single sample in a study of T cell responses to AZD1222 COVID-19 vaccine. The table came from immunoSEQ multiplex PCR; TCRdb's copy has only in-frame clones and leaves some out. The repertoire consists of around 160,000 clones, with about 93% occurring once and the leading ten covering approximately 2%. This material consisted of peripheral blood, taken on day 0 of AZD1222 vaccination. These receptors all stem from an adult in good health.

The CDR3 sequence: CASSLMGGGNEKLFF. The CDR3 DNA follows: TGTGCCAGCAGCCTGATGGGAGGGGGTAATGAAAAACTGTTTTTT. The chain recombines TRBV3-1 (or the pseudogene TRBV3-2) with TRBJ1-4; perhaps TRBD1 as D (6 bases). Germline V gene lookup returns CDR1 LGHDT and CDR2 YNNKEL (reference sequence). V was pared by 4 bases and J by 4 bases, with 13 bases between. CDR3 length: 15 amino acids.

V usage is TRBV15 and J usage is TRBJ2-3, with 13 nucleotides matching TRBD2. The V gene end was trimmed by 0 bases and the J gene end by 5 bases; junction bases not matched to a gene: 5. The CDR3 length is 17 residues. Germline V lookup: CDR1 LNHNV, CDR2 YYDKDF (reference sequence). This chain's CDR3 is CATSRDGLAGVVDTQYF. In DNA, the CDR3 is TGTGCCACCAGCAGAGATGGACTAGCGGGAGTGGTAGATACGCAGTATTTT. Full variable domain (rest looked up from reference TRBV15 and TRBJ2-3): DAMVIQNPRYQVTQFGKPVTLSCSQTLNHNVMYWYQQKSSQAPKLLFHYYDKDFNNEADTPDNFQSRRPNTSFCFLDIRSPGLGDTAMYLCATSRDGLAGVVDTQYFGPGTRLTVL.

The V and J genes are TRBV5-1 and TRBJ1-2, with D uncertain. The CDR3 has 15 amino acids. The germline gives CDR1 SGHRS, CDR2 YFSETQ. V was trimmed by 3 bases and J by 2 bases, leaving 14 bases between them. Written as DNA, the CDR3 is TGCGCCAGCAGCTCGGAATATGTACCGAACTATGGCTACACCTTC. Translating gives CASSSEYVPNYGYTF.